This is a list of T cell receptor beta chains from one sample in a study of T cells after yellow fever vaccination. TCRdb processed the 5' RACE reads anew with MiXCR; each CDR3 protein has one entry. In the table there are around 310,000 distinct CDR3 sequences, roughly 3.5% of which are singletons. The material was PBMCs, obtained on the day of the yellow fever booster vaccination. These receptors all come from a man aged 18 to 29 who received the YFV17D yellow fever vaccine. Each CDR3 is given with its conserved first and last residue. A D gene is named only where the DNA matches it firmly. Size values are once, few and many counts, or a class for expanded clones, and some rows have none.

DNA: TGCAGTGCTAGATCCCAGGGGGTCAAAAGCTCCTACAATGAGCAGTTCTTC
CDR3: CSARSQGVKSSYNEQFF
V: TRBV20-1
J: TRBJ2-1
size: few
D: TRBD1

DNA: TGTGCCATCAGTGAGTCGGACTTTCATGGCTACACCTTC
CDR3: CAISESDFHGYTF
V: TRBV10-3
J: TRBJ1-2
size: many
D: .

DNA: TGCGCCAGCAGCTTCGGACAGGGGGGTGAAAAACTGTTTTTT
CDR3: CASSFGQGGEKLFF
V: TRBV5-1
J: TRBJ1-4
size: few
D: TRBD1

DNA: TGTGCCAGCAGTTACGTAAACACAGGGTCGAATGGCTACACCTTC
CDR3: CASSYVNTGSNGYTF
V: TRBV6-5
J: TRBJ1-2
size: many
D: .

DNA: TGTGCCACCAGTGACAAGGACAGACAGTTCTTC
CDR3: CATSDKDRQFF
V: TRBV24-1
J: TRBJ2-1
size: many
D: .

DNA: TGTGCCAGCAGACCAGCGGGGGGGTCCTACGAGCAGTACTTC
CDR3: CASRPAGGSYEQYF
V: TRBV12-3/TRBV12-4
J: TRBJ2-7
size: .
D: TRBD2

DNA: TGTGCCAGCAGCTTAGCATCGGTGAACACTGAAGCTTTCTTT
CDR3: CASSLASVNTEAFF
V: TRBV7-2
J: TRBJ1-1
size: many
D: .

DNA: TGTGCCAGCAGCGGGACTAGCGGGGGGGTCTGGCGATCGATTCAAGAGACCCAGTACTTC
CDR3: CASSGTSGGVWRSIQETQYF
V: TRBV7-2
J: TRBJ2-5
size: .
D: TRBD2

DNA: TGTGCCAGCAGCGTAAACAGGTACACTGAAGCTTTCTTT
CDR3: CASSVNRYTEAFF
V: TRBV7-2
J: TRBJ1-1
size: .
D: .

DNA: TGTGCCAGCAGTGAAGATACAGGGAGGTCTTACGAGCAGTACTTC
CDR3: CASSEDTGRSYEQYF
V: TRBV25-1
J: TRBJ2-7
size: many
D: .

DNA: TGTGCCAGCAGTTACGCACACGACCTGACTTTC
CDR3: CASSYAHDLTF
V: TRBV6-2/TRBV6-3
J: TRBJ2-6
size: .
D: .

DNA: TGCGCCAGCAGCTTATCGATTAGCGGGGGAGTCACAGATACGCAGTATTTT
CDR3: CASSLSISGGVTDTQYF
V: TRBV5-1
J: TRBJ2-3
size: few
D: TRBD2

DNA: TGTGCCAGCAGCCTCCCACTAGCGGGGGTCGAAGATACGCAGTATTTT
CDR3: CASSLPLAGVEDTQYF
V: TRBV7-9
J: TRBJ2-3
size: .
D: TRBD2

DNA: TGCAGTGCCACCGACAGGGGCTTTAAGTATTTT
CDR3: CSATDRGFKYF
V: TRBV20-1
J: TRBJ2-3
size: few
D: TRBD1

DNA: TGTGCCACCAGCAGAAAGATTTGGGGTTTAACCGTTGATGAAAAACTGTTTTTT
CDR3: CATSRKIWGLTVDEKLFF
V: TRBV15
J: TRBJ1-4
size: .
D: .

DNA: TGCAGTGCTAGCTCGGGACTAGTGGTAGGCGAGCAGTACTTC
CDR3: CSASSGLVVGEQYF
V: TRBV20-1
J: TRBJ2-7
size: many
D: TRBD2

DNA: TGCGCCAGCAGCTCCTCGTTGACAGGGGCTCGACGGAATTCACCCCTCCACTTT
CDR3: CASSSSLTGARRNSPLHF
V: TRBV5-1
J: TRBJ1-6
size: .
D: TRBD1

DNA: TGTGCCAGCAGCCAAGATTCCTTAAGGAACACCATATATTTT
CDR3: CASSQDSLRNTIYF
V: TRBV14
J: TRBJ1-3
size: few
D: .

DNA: TGCGCCAGCAGCTTAAGCCCCGCCCGGGGGGGCGAAGAGCAGTACTTC
CDR3: CASSLSPARGGEEQYF
V: TRBV5-1
J: TRBJ2-7
size: .
D: TRBD2

DNA: TGTGCCAGCAGCGGGATAGGGGGGGTCGGATCTGGGGAGCTGTTTTTT
CDR3: CASSGIGGVGSGELFF
V: TRBV11-2
J: TRBJ2-2
size: .
D: .

DNA: TGTGCCAGCAGTTACTTGGGCGGGGGGACCAACAATGAGCAGTTCTTC
CDR3: CASSYLGGGTNNEQFF
V: TRBV6-5
J: TRBJ2-1
size: .
D: TRBD2

DNA: TGCGCCAGCAGTTCTGGGGCTTCAAGGAATGAAGCTTTCTTT
CDR3: CASSSGASRNEAFF
V: TRBV10-1
J: TRBJ1-1
size: many
D: .

DNA: TGCGCCAGCAGCCAAGATAGCGGGGGGGCCGCCGGGGAGCTGTTTTTT
CDR3: CASSQDSGGAAGELFF
V: TRBV4-3
J: TRBJ2-2
size: .
D: TRBD2

DNA: TGTGCCAGCAGCTCGGGACAGAAATACTACAATGAGCAGTTCTTC
CDR3: CASSSGQKYYNEQFF
V: TRBV5-6
J: TRBJ2-1
size: few
D: TRBD1

DNA: TGCGCCAGCAGCCAAGTAGTAGCGGGGATCCAAGAGACCCAGTACTTC
CDR3: CASSQVVAGIQETQYF
V: TRBV4-1
J: TRBJ2-5
size: many
D: TRBD2

DNA: TGTGCCAGCAGTTCCCCGGGACAGGGACGGACTGAAGCTTTCTTT
CDR3: CASSSPGQGRTEAFF
V: TRBV12-3/TRBV12-4
J: TRBJ1-1
size: many
D: TRBD1